The 7 T cell receptor beta chains presented below share a single source sample, sequenced in a study of human CD8 memory T cell subsets. CCR7+ PD-1+ TIGIT+ early memory CD8+ T cells with exhausted-like traits constituted the TPEX cells. Sequencing libraries of TCR beta were made by UMI-labeled 5' RACE. After re-calling the 5' RACE reads, TCRdb lists one entry per CDR3 protein, DNA absent. The sample includes about 5,800 distinct CDR3 sequences. The sample comprised CD8+ T cells from PBMCs. The receptor source for this set is a human donor in good health.

The chain carries TRBV27 and TRBJ2-2; the D gene TCRdb calls, TRBD2, cannot be checked with no DNA. The CDR3 has 13 amino acids. CDR1 is MNHEY, CDR2 SMNVEV, per germline (reference sequence). The CDR3 loop reads CASSLGRSGELFF.

J is TRBJ2-1 and V is TRBV24-1; TCRdb indicates TRBD2, and absent DNA this call remains unverified. The CDR3 is 16 residues long. Germline V gene data show CDR1 as KGHDR and CDR2 as SFDVKD. Here the CDR3 reads CATSDWTSGRPDEQFF.

This CDR3 reads CATTLAGVSYNEQFF. The gene calls are TRBV2 and TRBJ2-1; TCRdb proposes TRBD2, but this gene call is untestable without DNA. CDR1 is SNHLY, CDR2 FYNNEI, per germline. The CDR3 is 15 residues long.

This chain connects TRBV6-6 to TRBJ2-2; the D call from TCRdb, TRBD2, cannot be confirmed without DNA. The CDR3 has 17 amino acids. The V gene's germline CDR1 is MNHNY and CDR2 SVGAGI (reference sequence). CDR3 amino acids: CASISGGAGGQTGELFF.

The gene calls are TRBV4-2 and TRBJ2-7. The CDR3 has 11 amino acids. The germline gives CDR1 LGHNA, CDR2 YNFKEQ. This CDR3 is CASSQEGFVYF.

This chain joins TRBV4-1 and TRBJ2-3. Germline-derived CDR1 and CDR2 are MGHRA and YSYEKL. CDR3 size: 14 residues. This CDR3 is CASSQEVRTDTQYF.

The genes are TRBV7-9 and TRBJ2-3. CDR1 and CDR2 from the germline V gene are SEHNR and FQNEAQ (reference sequence). The CDR3 has 13 amino acids. CDR3 loop: CASSSANTDTQYF.